A selection of T cell receptor beta chains follows, all from one sample in a study of T cells in Graves' hyperthyroidism and ophthalmopathy. TCRdb recomputed calls from the multiplex PCR reads with MiXCR, one row per CDR3 protein. The table includes hundreds of thousands of distinct CDR3 sequences, roughly a sixth detected once. Sequencing used blood. These receptors all stem from a woman aged 50 to 60 with Graves' hyperthyroidism that later progressed to Graves' ophthalmopathy. Each CDR3 is given with its conserved first and last residue. The order of the fields is CDR3 DNA, CDR3 protein, clone size, D gene, J gene, V gene. D genes are given only for firm matches. Clone size is not always given. Where it is, it says once, few, many or a class for expanded clones.

DNA: TGTGCCATCAGTGAGCTGGGTGAGGGCACAGATACGCAGTATTTT
CDR3: CAISELGEGTDTQYF
size: .
D: .
J: TRBJ2-3
V: TRBV10-3

DNA: TGTGCCAGCAGCCAAGATCTTAACGCTGAAGCTTTCTTT
CDR3: CASSQDLNAEAFF
size: few
D: .
J: TRBJ1-1
V: TRBV4-2

DNA: TGTGCCAACAGCAACCGGGACGGATACAATGAGCAGTTCTTC
CDR3: CANSNRDGYNEQFF
size: few
D: .
J: TRBJ2-1
V: TRBV7-9

DNA: TGTGCCAGCAGCTCACCGACAGGGAGAACTGAAGCTTTCTTT
CDR3: CASSSPTGRTEAFF
size: many
D: TRBD1
J: TRBJ1-1
V: TRBV7-3

DNA: TGTGCCACCAGCGGCAGGGCGCTCTCTGGAAACACCATATATTTT
CDR3: CATSGRALSGNTIYF
size: .
D: .
J: TRBJ1-3
V: TRBV15

DNA: TGTGCCAGCAGCTTGGTGGAGTACCAAGAGACCCAGTACTTC
CDR3: CASSLVEYQETQYF
size: .
D: .
J: TRBJ2-5
V: TRBV5-4

DNA: TGTGCCAGCAGTTACGGGACTTCCTCTGAAGCTTTCTTT
CDR3: CASSYGTSSEAFF
size: many
D: .
J: TRBJ1-1
V: TRBV6-5

DNA: TGCAGCGTCCGCGACGGACTGAGGTACAATGAGCAGTTCTTC
CDR3: CSVRDGLRYNEQFF
size: .
D: .
J: TRBJ2-1
V: TRBV29-1

DNA: TGCGCCAGCAGCTTGATGCAGGACGGTAGCTCCTACGAGCAGTACTTC
CDR3: CASSLMQDGSSYEQYF
size: many
D: .
J: TRBJ2-7
V: TRBV5-1

DNA: TGTGCCATCTTCGGACACCCCTACACTGAAGCTTTCTTT
CDR3: CAIFGHPYTEAFF
size: .
D: .
J: TRBJ1-1
V: TRBV10-3

DNA: TGTGCCAGCACCAACCTGCTCGCGCTGTCCTCCTACGAGCAGTACTTC
CDR3: CASTNLLALSSYEQYF
size: many
D: .
J: TRBJ2-7
V: TRBV5-8

DNA: TGTGCCACCAGCGGAGAGTTGGGCTCCTACAATGAGCAGTTCTTC
CDR3: CATSGELGSYNEQFF
size: many
D: .
J: TRBJ2-1
V: TRBV15

DNA: TGTGCCAGCAGCCAAGCGGAAGGTGGCTACACCTTC
CDR3: CASSQAEGGYTF
size: many
D: .
J: TRBJ1-2
V: TRBV3-1

DNA: TGTGCCAGCAGTGACTGGCGGACTGAAGCTTTCTTT
CDR3: CASSDWRTEAFF
size: .
D: .
J: TRBJ1-1
V: TRBV25-1

DNA: TGTGCCAGCAGCCATCTGACACATGGCTACACCTTC
CDR3: CASSHLTHGYTF
size: few
D: .
J: TRBJ1-2
V: TRBV3-1

DNA: TGTGCCAGCAGCCCCCCTGGCGGGGGGGCTGACACCGGGGAGCTGTTTTTT
CDR3: CASSPPGGGADTGELFF
size: few
D: TRBD2
J: TRBJ2-2
V: TRBV3-1

DNA: TGCAGCGTCGGGAACCCTGGTGGCGGGTCTCAAGCTTTCTTT
CDR3: CSVGNPGGGSQAFF
size: few
D: .
J: TRBJ1-1
V: TRBV29-1

DNA: TGTGCCAGCAGTGTTCAGGGATGGGGGGGCGATCAGCCCCAGCATTTT
CDR3: CASSVQGWGGDQPQHF
size: many
D: .
J: TRBJ1-5
V: TRBV6-1

DNA: TGCAGTGCACCTAGACAGGGCGGGGAGCTGTTTTTT
CDR3: CSAPRQGGELFF
size: .
D: TRBD1
J: TRBJ2-2
V: TRBV20-1

DNA: TGTGCCAGCAGTGGAAAGCAAAGGGGCAATCAGCCCCAGCATTTT
CDR3: CASSGKQRGNQPQHF
size: many
D: .
J: TRBJ1-5
V: TRBV2

DNA: TGTGCCAGCATGAACAGGGACGCGCGGAAACTGTTTTTT
CDR3: CASMNRDARKLFF
size: .
D: .
J: TRBJ1-4
V: TRBV27

DNA: TGTGCCTGGAGTTACACAAAGGGCGAGCAGTACTTC
CDR3: CAWSYTKGEQYF
size: few
D: .
J: TRBJ2-7
V: TRBV30

DNA: TGTGCCAGCAGTCCTCCCCGGGCTAGCGGACATGGGGATACGCAGTATTTT
CDR3: CASSPPRASGHGDTQYF
size: many
D: TRBD2
J: TRBJ2-3
V: TRBV2